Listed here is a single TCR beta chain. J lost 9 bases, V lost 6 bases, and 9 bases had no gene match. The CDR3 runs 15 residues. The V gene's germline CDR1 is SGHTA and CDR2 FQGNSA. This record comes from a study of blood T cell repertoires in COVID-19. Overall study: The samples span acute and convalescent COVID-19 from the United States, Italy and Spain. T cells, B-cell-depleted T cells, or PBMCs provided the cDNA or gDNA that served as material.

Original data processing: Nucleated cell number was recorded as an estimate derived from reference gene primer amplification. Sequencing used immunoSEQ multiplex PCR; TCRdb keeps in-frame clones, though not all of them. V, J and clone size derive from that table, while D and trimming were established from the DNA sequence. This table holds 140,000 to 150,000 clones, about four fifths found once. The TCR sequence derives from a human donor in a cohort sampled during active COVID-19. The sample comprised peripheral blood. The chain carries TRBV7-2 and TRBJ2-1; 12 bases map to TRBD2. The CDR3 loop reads CASRTLAGGRGEQFF. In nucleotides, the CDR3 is TGTGCCAGCAGGACTCTAGCGGGGGGGCGGGGTGAGCAGTTCTTC.